This T cell receptor beta chain originates from a study of OX40 agonist ivuxolimab in advanced cancers. Study overall: Partial responses were achieved by three patients, one with hepatocellular carcinoma and two with cutaneous melanoma.

This clone was picked up a small number of times. Its antigen is currently unknown. Broader study findings: Blood T cells, both CD4+ and CD8+, expanded clonally by week 6 at 0.1 to 3.0 mg/kg. Normalized T-cell clonal expansion was also low in a subset of nonresponders.

The V end lost 1 base, the J end lost 0 bases, and 15 bases lay between the germline ends. Germline V lookup: CDR1 SGHRS, CDR2 YFSETQ. This CDR3 has 17 residues. Assay: immunoSEQ multiplex PCR; the TCRdb copy retains only in-frame clones and omits some. This table has some 100,000 clones, 89% appearing once. The chain uses TRBV5-1 and TRBJ2-3, with D perhaps TRBD2 (7 bases). The material sequenced was CD4+ or CD8+ T cells sorted from blood, taken in a trial of the OX40 agonist ivuxolimab. The sequence was collected from an adult with an advanced solid tumor such as melanoma, head and neck, liver or kidney cancer. In DNA, the CDR3 is TGCGCCAGCAGCTTGACAGGGAGGGCCTTTAGCACAGATACGCAGTATTTT. It translates to CASSLTGRAFSTDTQYF.